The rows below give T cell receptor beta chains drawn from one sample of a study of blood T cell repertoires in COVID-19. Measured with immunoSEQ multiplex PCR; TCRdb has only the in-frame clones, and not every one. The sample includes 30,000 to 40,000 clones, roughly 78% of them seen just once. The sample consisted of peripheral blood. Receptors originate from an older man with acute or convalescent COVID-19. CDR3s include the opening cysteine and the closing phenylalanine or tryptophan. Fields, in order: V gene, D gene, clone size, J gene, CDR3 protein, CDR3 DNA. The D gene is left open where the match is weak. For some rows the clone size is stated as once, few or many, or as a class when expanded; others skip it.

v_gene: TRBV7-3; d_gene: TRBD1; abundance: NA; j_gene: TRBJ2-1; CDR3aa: CASSYGDSSYNEQFF; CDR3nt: TGTGCCAGCAGCTATGGGGACAGTTCCTACAATGAGCAGTTCTTC
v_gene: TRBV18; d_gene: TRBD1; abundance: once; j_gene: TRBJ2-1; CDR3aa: CASSLGQGRSYNEQFF; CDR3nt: TGTGCCAGCTCACTCGGACAGGGCCGCTCCTACAATGAGCAGTTCTTC
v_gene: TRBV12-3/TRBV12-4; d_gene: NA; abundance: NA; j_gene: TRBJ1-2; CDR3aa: CASGNRGYGYTF; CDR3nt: TGTGCCAGCGGCAATAGGGGTTATGGCTACACCTTC
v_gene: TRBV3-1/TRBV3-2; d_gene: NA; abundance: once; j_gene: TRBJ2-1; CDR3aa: CASSPGLAAVNEQFF; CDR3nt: TGTGCCAGCAGCCCCGGTCTAGCAGCGGTGAATGAGCAGTTCTTC
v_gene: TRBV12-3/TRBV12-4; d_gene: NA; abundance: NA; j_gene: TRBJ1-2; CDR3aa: CASSLGQTYGYTF; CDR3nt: TGTGCCAGCAGTTTAGGACAGACCTATGGCTACACCTTC
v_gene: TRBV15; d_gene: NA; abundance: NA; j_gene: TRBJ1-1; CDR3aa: CATSSGGVNTEAFF; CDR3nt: TGTGCCACCAGCAGCGGGGGAGTGAACACTGAAGCTTTCTTT
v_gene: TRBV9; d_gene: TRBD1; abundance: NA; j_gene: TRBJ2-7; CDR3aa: CASSPAPGQGAFEQYF; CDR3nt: TGTGCCAGCAGCCCCGCCCCGGGACAGGGGGCATTCGAGCAGTACTTC
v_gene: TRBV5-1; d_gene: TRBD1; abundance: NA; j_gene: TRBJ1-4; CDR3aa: CASSPTDRDWEKLFF; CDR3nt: TGCGCCAGCAGCCCAACCGACAGGGACTGGGAAAAACTGTTTTTT
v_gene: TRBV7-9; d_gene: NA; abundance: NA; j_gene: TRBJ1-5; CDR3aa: CASSPPGGASQPQHF; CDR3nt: TGTGCCAGCAGCCCCCCCGGCGGGGCTAGTCAGCCCCAGCATTTT
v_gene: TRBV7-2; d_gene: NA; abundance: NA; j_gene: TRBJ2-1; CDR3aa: CASSLARLAPPVEQFF; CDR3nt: TGTGCCAGCAGCTTAGCGCGGCTAGCACCCCCCGTTGAGCAGTTCTTC
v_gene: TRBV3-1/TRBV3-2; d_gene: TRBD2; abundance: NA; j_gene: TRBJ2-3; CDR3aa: CASSHWRESADTQYF; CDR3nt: TGTGCCAGCAGCCATTGGCGGGAGTCGGCAGATACGCAGTATTTT
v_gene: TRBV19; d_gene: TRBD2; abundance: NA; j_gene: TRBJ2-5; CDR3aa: CASSPGASGYHQETQYF; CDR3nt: TGTGCCAGTAGTCCCGGGGCTAGCGGGTACCACCAAGAGACCCAGTACTTC
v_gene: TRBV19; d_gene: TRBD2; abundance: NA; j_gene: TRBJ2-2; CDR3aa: CASRGEAGAGELFF; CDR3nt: TGTGCCAGTAGGGGGGAAGCGGGAGCCGGGGAGCTGTTTTTT
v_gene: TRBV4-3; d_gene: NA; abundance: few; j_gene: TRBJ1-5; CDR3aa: CASSQAYQGTNQPQHF; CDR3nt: TGCGCCAGCAGCCAAGCCTATCAGGGGACCAATCAGCCCCAGCATTTT
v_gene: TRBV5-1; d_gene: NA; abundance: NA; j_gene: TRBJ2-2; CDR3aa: CASSLGQINTGELFF; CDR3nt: TGCGCCAGCAGCTTGGGACAGATAAACACCGGGGAGCTGTTTTTT
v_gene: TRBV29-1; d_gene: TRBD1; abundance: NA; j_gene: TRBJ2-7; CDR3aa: CSARTGDVYEQYF; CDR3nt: TGCAGCGCCCGGACAGGGGACGTTTACGAGCAGTACTTC
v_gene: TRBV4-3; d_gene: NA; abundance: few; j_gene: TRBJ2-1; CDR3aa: CASSPGLGSSYNEQFF; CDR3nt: TGCGCCAGCAGCCCTGGGCTAGGGAGCTCCTACAATGAGCAGTTCTTC
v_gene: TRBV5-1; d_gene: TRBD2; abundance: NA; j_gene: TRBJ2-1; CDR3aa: CASSFLAGSAAGEQFF; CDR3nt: TGCGCCAGCAGCTTCCTAGCGGGAAGTGCTGCTGGTGAGCAGTTCTTC
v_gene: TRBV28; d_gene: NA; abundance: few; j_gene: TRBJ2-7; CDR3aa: CASSRPGLDSYEQYF; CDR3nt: TGTGCCAGCAGCCGCCCCGGACTGGACTCCTACGAGCAGTACTTC
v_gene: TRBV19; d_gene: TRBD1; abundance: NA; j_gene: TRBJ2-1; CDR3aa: CASSIGQGLDEQFF; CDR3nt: TGTGCCAGTAGTATAGGACAGGGGTTGGATGAGCAGTTCTTC
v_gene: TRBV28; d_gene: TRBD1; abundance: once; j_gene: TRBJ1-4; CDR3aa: CASRGQVVEKLFF; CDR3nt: TGTGCCTCCAGGGGACAGGTAGTTGAAAAACTGTTTTTT
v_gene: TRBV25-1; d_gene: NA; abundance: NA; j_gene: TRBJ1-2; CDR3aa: CASSESILTHGYTF; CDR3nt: TGTGCCAGCAGTGAATCAATCCTAACTCATGGCTACACCTTC
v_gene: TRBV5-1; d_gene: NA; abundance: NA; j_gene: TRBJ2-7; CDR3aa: CASSPLSGDPHEQYF; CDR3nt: TGCGCCAGCAGCCCACTTTCGGGAGACCCTCACGAGCAGTACTTC
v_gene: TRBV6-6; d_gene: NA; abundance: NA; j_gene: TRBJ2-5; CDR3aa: CASSYTGIRDLAQYF; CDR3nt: TGTGCCAGCAGTTATACAGGGATAAGAGACTTGGCCCAGTACTTC
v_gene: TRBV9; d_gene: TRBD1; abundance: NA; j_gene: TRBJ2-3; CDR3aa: CASTRGTGGGGSTDTQYF; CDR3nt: TGTGCCAGCACACGAGGGACAGGGGGAGGGGGTAGCACAGATACGCAGTATTTT
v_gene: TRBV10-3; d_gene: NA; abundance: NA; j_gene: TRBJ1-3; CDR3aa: CAIRKQGPNTIYF; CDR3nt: TGTGCCATCAGAAAACAGGGCCCAAACACCATATATTTT
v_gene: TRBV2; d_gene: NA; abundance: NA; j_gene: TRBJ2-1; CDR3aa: CASREGSNEQFF; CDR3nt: TGTGCCAGCAGGGAGGGTAGCAATGAGCAGTTCTTC
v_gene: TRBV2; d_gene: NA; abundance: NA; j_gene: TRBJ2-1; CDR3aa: CASSVDNLSYNEQFF; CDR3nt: TGTGCCAGCAGTGTTGACAATCTCTCCTACAATGAGCAGTTCTTC
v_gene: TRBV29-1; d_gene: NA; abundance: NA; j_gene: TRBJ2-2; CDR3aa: CSVGAENTGELFF; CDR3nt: TGCAGCGTTGGAGCGGAGAACACCGGGGAGCTGTTTTTT
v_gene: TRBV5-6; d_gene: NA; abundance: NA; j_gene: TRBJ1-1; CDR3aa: CASSPLGRQNTEAFF; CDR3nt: TGTGCCAGCAGCCCTCTGGGGCGCCAGAACACTGAAGCTTTCTTT
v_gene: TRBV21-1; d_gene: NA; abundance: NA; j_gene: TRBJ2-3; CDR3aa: CASPPPSPGLTTDTQYF; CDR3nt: TGTGCCAGCCCGCCCCCTTCACCGGGACTAACCACAGATACGCAGTATTTT
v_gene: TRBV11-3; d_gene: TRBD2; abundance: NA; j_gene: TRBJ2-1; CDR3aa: CASSLALYVRERNEQFF; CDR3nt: TGTGCCAGCAGCTTAGCCCTATATGTGCGGGAGAGGAATGAGCAGTTCTTC
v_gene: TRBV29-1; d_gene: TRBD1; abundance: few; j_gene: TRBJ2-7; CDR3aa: CSVEGTGGPYEQYF; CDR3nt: TGCAGCGTTGAAGGGACAGGGGGTCCCTACGAGCAGTACTTC
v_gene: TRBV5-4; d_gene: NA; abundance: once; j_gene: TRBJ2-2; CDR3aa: CASSSQTGELFF; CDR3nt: TGTGCCAGCAGCTCCCAAACCGGGGAGCTGTTTTTT
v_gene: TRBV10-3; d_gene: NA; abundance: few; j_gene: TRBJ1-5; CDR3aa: CAISDQLRGGANQPQHF; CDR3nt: TGTGCCATCAGTGATCAACTACGGGGGGGGGCCAATCAGCCCCAGCATTTT
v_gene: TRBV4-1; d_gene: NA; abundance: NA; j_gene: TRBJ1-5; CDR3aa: CASSQGETERDQPQHF; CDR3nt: TGCGCCAGCAGCCAAGGGGAGACTGAGCGGGATCAGCCCCAGCATTTT
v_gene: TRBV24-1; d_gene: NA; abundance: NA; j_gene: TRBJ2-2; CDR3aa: CATSDLLTGELFF; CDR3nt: TGTGCCACCAGTGACTTACTCACCGGGGAGCTGTTTTTT
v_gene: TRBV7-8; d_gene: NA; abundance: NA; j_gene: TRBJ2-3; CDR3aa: CASSFSGRTDTQYF; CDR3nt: TGTGCCAGCAGCTTTAGTGGGAGGACAGATACGCAGTATTTT
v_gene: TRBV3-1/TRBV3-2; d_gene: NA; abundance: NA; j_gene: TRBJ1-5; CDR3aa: CASSHPGQRPQHF; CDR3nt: TGTGCCAGCAGCCACCCGGGACAACGACCCCAGCATTTT
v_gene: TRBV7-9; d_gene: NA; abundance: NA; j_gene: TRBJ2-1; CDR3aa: CASSSGGSRNEQFF; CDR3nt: TGTGCCAGCAGCTCCGGAGGGTCTCGCAATGAGCAGTTCTTC
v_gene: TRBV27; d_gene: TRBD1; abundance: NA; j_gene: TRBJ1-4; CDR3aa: CASSPRTGRATNEKLFF; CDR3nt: TGTGCCAGCAGTCCCCGGACAGGGCGGGCAACTAATGAAAAACTGTTTTTT
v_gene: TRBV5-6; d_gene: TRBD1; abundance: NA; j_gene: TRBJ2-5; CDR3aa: CASSQGAKTQYF; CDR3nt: TGTGCCAGCAGCCAGGGGGCAAAGACCCAGTACTTC
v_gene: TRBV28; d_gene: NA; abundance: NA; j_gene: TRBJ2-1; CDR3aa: CASSLGSSGGNNEQFF; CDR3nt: TGTGCCAGCAGTTTGGGGAGCAGTGGGGGGAACAATGAGCAGTTCTTC
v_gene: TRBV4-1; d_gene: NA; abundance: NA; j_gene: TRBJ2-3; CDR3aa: CASSQEEVRTQYF; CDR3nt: TGCGCCAGCAGCCAAGAGGAGGTCCGGACGCAGTATTTT
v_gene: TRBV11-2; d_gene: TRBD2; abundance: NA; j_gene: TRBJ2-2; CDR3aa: CASILAGVGELFF; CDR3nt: TGTGCCAGCATCCTAGCGGGAGTGGGGGAGCTGTTTTTT
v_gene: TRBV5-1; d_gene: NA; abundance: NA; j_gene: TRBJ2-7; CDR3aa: CASSLGTPSYEQYF; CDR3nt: TGCGCCAGCAGCTTGGGCACTCCTAGCTACGAGCAGTACTTC
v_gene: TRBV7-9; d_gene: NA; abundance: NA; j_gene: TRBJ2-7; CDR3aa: CASSLPGSVYEQYF; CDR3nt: TGTGCCAGCAGCTTACCGGGATCAGTCTACGAGCAGTACTTC
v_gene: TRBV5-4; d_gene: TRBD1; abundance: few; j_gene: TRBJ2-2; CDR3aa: CASSLGQGLSNTGELFF; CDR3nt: TGTGCCAGCAGCTTAGGACAGGGTTTATCGAACACCGGGGAGCTGTTTTTT
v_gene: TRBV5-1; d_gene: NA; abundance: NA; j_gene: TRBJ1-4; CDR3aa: CASSKQGKTNEKLFF; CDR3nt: TGCGCCAGCAGCAAACAGGGTAAAACTAATGAAAAACTGTTTTTT
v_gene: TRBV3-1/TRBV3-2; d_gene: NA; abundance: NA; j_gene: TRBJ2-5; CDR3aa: CASSQDRVAEETQYF; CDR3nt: TGTGCCAGCAGCCAAGATCGGGTAGCGGAAGAGACCCAGTACTTC
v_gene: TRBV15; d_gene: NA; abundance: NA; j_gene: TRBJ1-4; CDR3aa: CATSRDRGATNEKLFF; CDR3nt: TGTGCCACCAGCAGAGATAGAGGTGCAACTAATGAAAAACTGTTTTTT
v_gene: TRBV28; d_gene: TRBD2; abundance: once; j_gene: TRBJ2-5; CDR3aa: CASSLAGTSGSETQYF; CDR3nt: TGTGCCAGCAGTTTGGCCGGGACTAGCGGGAGTGAGACCCAGTACTTC
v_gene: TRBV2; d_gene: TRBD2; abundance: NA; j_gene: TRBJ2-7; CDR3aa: CASTRPSGRREQYF; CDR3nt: TGTGCCAGCACCCGCCCTAGCGGGAGGAGGGAGCAGTACTTC
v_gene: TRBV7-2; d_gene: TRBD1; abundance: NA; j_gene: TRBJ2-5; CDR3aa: CASSRDRQETQYF; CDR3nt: TGTGCCAGCAGCCGGGACAGACAAGAGACCCAGTACTTC
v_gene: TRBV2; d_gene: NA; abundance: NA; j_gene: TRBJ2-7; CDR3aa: CASCHRELPYSYEQYF; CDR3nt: TGTGCCAGCTGCCATAGAGAGTTGCCATACTCCTACGAGCAGTACTTC
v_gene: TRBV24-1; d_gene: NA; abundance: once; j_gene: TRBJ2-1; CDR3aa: CATRGAGEQFF; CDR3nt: TGTGCCACCAGGGGGGCTGGCGAGCAGTTCTTC